The 14 T cell receptor beta chains below were found in one sample sequenced in a study of blood T cells in healthy people across ages. The second PCR ran 7 to 11 cycles with a sample-barcoded 5' primer and J-beta primers. TCRdb passed the 5' RACE reads through MiXCR, listing each CDR3 protein once. Of more than 500,000 distinct CDR3 sequences listed, over 25% are singletons. The same data also contributed to another study, on T cells of mothers and their children.

Sequencing input: blood. The origin of the receptors is a boy younger than 10 in good health.

CDR3 in DNA: TGTGCCAGCAGCTCCAGGACTAGCGGAAAGACCTACAATGAGCAGTTCTTC. Protein sequence: CASSSRTSGKTYNEQFF. The chain combines TRBV7-2 with TRBJ2-1; 10 positions agree with TRBD2. The germline V gene encodes CDR1 SGHTA and CDR2 FQGNSA. Trimming removed 4 bases from V and 2 bases from J; junction bases left unmatched: 8. The CDR3 has 17 residues.

The chain links TRBV6-1 to TRBJ2-7, with 8 bases aligning to TRBD1. The CDR3 contains 15 residues. With V trimmed by 5 bases and J by 2 bases, 8 bases remained unmatched. Germline V CDR1 and CDR2: MNHNS, SASEGT. The CDR3 sequence: CASSPEDRAAYEQYF. The CDR3 DNA reads as TGTGCCAGCAGTCCCGAGGACAGGGCGGCCTACGAGCAGTACTTC.

This clonotype was seen a handful of times. This chain uses TRBV14 with TRBJ2-1; D remains ambiguous. The CDR3 sequence is 11 residues long. V lost 1 base and J lost 10, with 5 bases in between. Germline CDR1 is SGHDN and CDR2 is FVKESK. CDR3 loop: CASSQVWEQFF. The DNA of the CDR3 is TGTGCCAGCAGCCAAGTTTGGGAGCAGTTCTTC.

At least ten counts were recorded for this clonotype. The chain joins TRBV11-2 to TRBJ2-3, with 11 bases lining up with TRBD2. The CDR3 sequence is 14 residues long. Germline V gene lookup returns CDR1 SGHAT and CDR2 FQNNGV. V trimming: 3 bases; J trimming: 5 bases; junction bases outside the gene matches: 1. CDR3 sequence reads: CASSFGLAGDTQYF. The CDR3 DNA reads TGTGCCAGCAGCTTCGGACTAGCGGGAGATACGCAGTATTTT.

The rearrangement links TRBV10-3 to TRBJ1-6; 11 positions agree with TRBD1. The J segment lost 9 bases and the V segment lost 7 bases, leaving 5 bases of the junction unmatched. This CDR3 region has 14 residues. From germline, CDR1 is ENHRY and CDR2 SYGVKD. The CDR3 sequence: CAITSGQGVSPLHF. The DNA of the CDR3 is TGTGCCATCACGTCGGGACAGGGGGTTTCACCCCTCCACTTT.

The chain has TRBV12-3 or TRBV12-4 and TRBJ2-3, with TRBD2 matching over 14 bases. The CDR3 totals 15 residues. Germline trimming cut 6 bases from V and 9 bases from J; bases unmatched to any gene: 8. CDR3 region: CASSSPGLAGVTQYF. The CDR3 coding sequence is TGTGCCAGCAGCTCACCGGGACTAGCGGGAGTCACGCAGTATTTT.

The rearrangement links TRBV6-5 to TRBJ2-5; D is unclear. Germline loops: CDR1 MNHEY, CDR2 SVGAGI. V lost 0 bases and J 5 bases, leaving 4 bases between the germline ends. The CDR3 runs to 12 residues. CDR3 DNA: TGTGCCAGCAGTTACTCCCACGAGACCCAGTACTTC. Translation gives CASSYSHETQYF.

The chain recombines TRBV20-1 with TRBJ2-7; D remains ambiguous. This CDR3 is built from 17 residues. Germline CDR1 reads DFQATT; CDR2 reads SNEGSKA (reference sequence). V was cut by 0 bases and J by 2 bases, with 20 bases left in between. CDR3 coding DNA: TGCAGTGCTAGAGAGTACCTCGGTTGGGGAAGTACCTACGAGCAGTACTTC. Translation gives CSAREYLGWGSTYEQYF.

The V call is TRBV10-2, the J call TRBJ2-5; 7 bases line up with TRBD2. CDR3 size: 13 residues. The ends lost 7 bases at V and 5 bases at J; junction bases unmatched: 7. CDR1 and CDR2 (germline): WSHSY, SAAADI. CDR3 amino acids: CASKLAGGETQYF. The DNA of the CDR3 is TGCGCCAGCAAGTTAGCGGGTGGGGAGACCCAGTACTTC.

The genes are TRBV7-2 and TRBJ2-1; weak D call: TRBD2 (5 bases). The CDR3 is made up of 14 amino acids. V was shortened by 5 bases and J by 6 bases, with 14 bases between the two germline ends. Germline CDR1 is SGHTA and CDR2 is FQGNSA. CDR3 nucleotides: TGTGCCAGCAGCCCTACCCGGGATTTCAATGAGCAGTTCTTC. Protein sequence: CASSPTRDFNEQFF.

There are a few counts of this clonotype. This chain joins TRBV18 and TRBJ2-1; weak D call: TRBD1 (5 bases). The CDR3 is 17 amino acids. Germline CDR1 KGHSH, CDR2 LQKENI. V shed 2 bases and J shed 0 bases, with 14 bases lying between them. In DNA form, the CDR3 reads TGTGCCAGCTCACCAATCGACAGCGCTAGCTCCTACAATGAGCAGTTCTTC. This gives the protein CASSPIDSASSYNEQFF.

This chain joins TRBV28 and TRBJ2-7, with D perhaps TRBD1 (6 bases). V was trimmed by 2 bases and J by 3 bases, leaving 11 bases between them. The CDR3 has 14 amino acids. CDR1 and CDR2 from the germline V gene are MDHEN and SYDVKM. In DNA form, the CDR3 reads TGTGCCAGCAGTTTAGGACAGTTTTACTACGAGCAGTACTTC. This encodes CASSLGQFYYEQYF.

The V and J genes are TRBV12-3 or TRBV12-4 and TRBJ2-3; TRBD2 matches at 14 bases. The CDR3 is 16 residues long. V shed 5 bases and J 6 bases; nucleotides not matched to a gene: 7. CDR3 bases: TGTGCCAGCAGTCCGGGACTAGCGGGAGTGTTGGATACGCAGTATTTT. Its protein is CASSPGLAGVLDTQYF.

This clonotype was seen a handful of times. At one of its ends the junction is not consistent with the germline gene, which may arise from a read error. The chain carries TRBV7-2 and TRBJ2-7; D might be TRBD2 (6 bases). The CDR3 runs to 14 residues. Looked up from germline, CDR1 is SGHTA and CDR2 is FQGNSA. CDR3 sequence reads: CASSLATGEYEQHF. Written as DNA, the CDR3 is TGTGCCAGCAGCTTAGCGACGGGAGAGTACGAGCAGCACTTC.